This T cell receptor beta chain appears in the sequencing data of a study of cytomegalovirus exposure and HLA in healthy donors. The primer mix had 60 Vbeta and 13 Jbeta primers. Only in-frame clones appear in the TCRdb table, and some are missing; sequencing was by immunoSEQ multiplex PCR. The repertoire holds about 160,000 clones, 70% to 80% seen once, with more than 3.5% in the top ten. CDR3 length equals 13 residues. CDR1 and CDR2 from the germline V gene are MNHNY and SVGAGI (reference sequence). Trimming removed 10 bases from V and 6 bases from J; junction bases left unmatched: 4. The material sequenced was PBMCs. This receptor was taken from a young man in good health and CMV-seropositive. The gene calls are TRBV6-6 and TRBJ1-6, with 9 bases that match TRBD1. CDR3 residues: CATGTGSNSPLHF. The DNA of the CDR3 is TGTGCCACAGGGACAGGGAGTAATTCACCCCTCCACTTT.